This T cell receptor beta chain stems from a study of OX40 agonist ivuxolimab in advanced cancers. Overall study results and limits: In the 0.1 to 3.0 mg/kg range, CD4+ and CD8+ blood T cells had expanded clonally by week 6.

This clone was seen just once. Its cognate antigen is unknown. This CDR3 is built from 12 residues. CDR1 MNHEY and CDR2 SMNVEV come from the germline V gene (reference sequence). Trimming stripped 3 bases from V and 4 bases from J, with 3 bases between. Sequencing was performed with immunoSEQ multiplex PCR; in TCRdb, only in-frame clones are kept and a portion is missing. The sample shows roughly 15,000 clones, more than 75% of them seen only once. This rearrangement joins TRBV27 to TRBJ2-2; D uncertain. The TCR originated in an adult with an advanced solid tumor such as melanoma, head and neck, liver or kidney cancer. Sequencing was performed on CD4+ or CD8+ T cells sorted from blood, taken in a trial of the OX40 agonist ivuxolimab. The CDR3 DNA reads TGTGCCAGCAGTTTGAGCACCGGGGAGCTGTTTTTT. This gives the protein CASSLSTGELFF.